What follows are 17 T cell receptor beta chains derived from one specimen sequenced in a study of T cell responses to AZD1222 COVID-19 vaccine (TCRdb year 2021). What the time point label conveys for this sample: baseline before first vaccination. The method was the immunoSEQ multiplex PCR assay. What TCRdb holds here is the immuneACCESS table cut down to in-frame rearrangements. Part of the clones is not present; checked against another copy, under half of the missing clones reflect an unresolved V gene, and the others are unexplained. The sample table contains over 110,000 clones; only one count was recorded for under 95% of them. The ten largest clonotypes hold approximately 5.3% of the sample. This specimen was peripheral blood, taken on day 0 of AZD1222 vaccination. These receptor sequences come from an adult in good health.

This sequence joins TRBV14 and TRBJ1-1; D unclear. V shed 6 bases and J shed 5 bases, with 22 bases lying between them. Germline V gene sequence: CDR1 SGHDN, CDR2 FVKESK. CDR3 length: 16 residues. The CDR3 sequence: CASSPGPGRVRTEAFF. CDR3 nucleotides: TGTGCCAGCAGTCCAGGACCTGGGAGGGTGAGAACTGAAGCTTTCTTT. Looking up the rest from reference TRBV14 and TRBJ1-1 gives the full variable domain: EAGVTQFPSHSVIEKGQTVTLRCDPISGHDNLYWYRRVMGKEIKFLLHFVKESKQDESGMPNNRFLAERTGGTYSTLKVQPAELEDSGVYFCASSPGPGRVRTEAFFGQGTRLTVV.

This rearrangement joins TRBV19 to TRBJ1-5; D gene uncertain. The germline gives CDR1 LNHDA, CDR2 SQIVND (reference sequence). CDR3 length: 13 residues. Trimming cost V 5 bases and J 0 bases, with 5 bases left between them. CDR3: CASSAYSNQPQHF. In DNA form, the CDR3 reads TGTGCCAGTAGTGCGTATAGCAATCAGCCCCAGCATTTT.

This chain joins TRBV3-1 (or the pseudogene TRBV3-2) and TRBJ1-1; D not resolved. The CDR3 contains 14 residues. Germline V CDR1 and CDR2: LGHDT, YNNKEL (reference sequence). V lost 0 bases and J lost 5, with 10 bases in between. The CDR3 region is CASSQETRRTEAFF. The CDR3 bases are TGTGCCAGCAGCCAAGAGACACGGCGGACTGAAGCTTTCTTT.

The genes are TRBV29-1 and TRBJ1-2; D remains ambiguous. The V gene lost 3 bases and the J gene lost 2 bases, with 7 bases spanning the gap. This CDR3 has 12 residues. Germline lookup yields CDR1 SQVTM and CDR2 ANQGSEA. The chain's CDR3 is CSVEVGNYGYTF. CDR3 nucleotide sequence: TGCAGCGTTGAGGTGGGGAACTATGGCTACACCTTC.

DNA for the CDR3: TGTGCCAGCAGCGAGGGGAACAATCAGCCCCAGCATTTT. Protein product: CASSEGNNQPQHF. The chain uses TRBV9 and TRBJ1-5; D possibly corresponds to TRBD1 (5 bases). Germline V CDR1 and CDR2: SGDLS, YYNGEE. The CDR3 extends over 13 amino acids. Trimming shortened V by 3 bases and J by 3 bases, and 7 bases separated the two germline ends.

This chain connects TRBV11-2 to TRBJ2-7; 9 bases are a match to TRBD1. CDR3 length: 16 amino acids. V lost 4 bases to trimming and J lost 7 bases; unmatched junction nucleotides: 14. Germline loops: CDR1 SGHAT, CDR2 FQNNGV. This chain's CDR3 is CASSSLRDREPREQYF. The CDR3 DNA reads as TGTGCCAGCAGCTCTCTCCGGGACAGGGAGCCCCGGGAGCAGTACTTC.

The chain joins TRBV6-6 to TRBJ1-1, with D possibly being TRBD1 (6 bases). The V end was cut by 8 bases, the J end by 10 bases, with 14 bases between. The germline CDR1 and CDR2 sequences are MNHNY and SVGAGI (reference sequence). This CDR3 region has 11 residues. The CDR3 DNA reads TGTGCCAGCTCCACACAGGGTCGAGCTTTCTTT. Its protein product is CASSTQGRAFF.

V is TRBV5-8 and J is TRBJ1-2; D gene unclear. CDR1 and CDR2 from the germline V gene are SGHTS and YDEGEE. The CDR3 has 11 amino acids. V lost 0 bases and J 7 bases, leaving 4 bases between the germline ends. The CDR3 reads CASSLVGGYTF. The DNA of the CDR3 is TGTGCCAGCAGCTTGGTGGGTGGCTACACCTTC.

The genes are TRBV18 and TRBJ1-6; D is uncertain. V lost 6 bases and J 5 bases, leaving 8 bases between the germline ends. The CDR3 runs 13 residues. Germline values: CDR1 KGHSH, CDR2 LQKENI. Written as DNA, the CDR3 is TGTGCCAGCTCGGGGTCTGATAATTCACCCCTCCACTTT. Its translation is CASSGSDNSPLHF. The whole variable domain, remainder taken from reference TRBV18 and TRBJ1-6, is NAGVMQNPRHLVRRRGQEARLRCSPMKGHSHVYWYRQLPEEGLKFMVYLQKENIIDESGMPKERFSAEFPKEGPSILRIQQVVRGDSAAYFCASSGSDNSPLHFGNGTRLTVT.

The V and J genes are TRBV20-1 and TRBJ1-5; D possibly corresponds to TRBD1 (5 bases). Trimming cost V 3 bases and J 2 bases, with 11 bases left between them. This CDR3 is built from 14 residues. Per the germline V gene, CDR1 is DFQATT and CDR2 is SNEGSKA (reference sequence). In DNA form, the CDR3 reads TGCAGTGCTAGTGCAGGGATTGGCAATCAGCCCCAGCATTTT. It is translated as CSASAGIGNQPQHF.

The chain is built from TRBV24-1 and TRBJ2-1; D is possibly TRBD2 (6 bases). V was shortened by 3 bases and J by 1 base, with 9 bases between the two germline ends. There are 15 residues in the CDR3. Germline loops: CDR1 KGHDR, CDR2 SFDVKD. CDR3 DNA sequence: TGTGCCACCAGTGATGCCCGGGGGTCCTACAATGAGCAGTTCTTC. Translating it yields CATSDARGSYNEQFF.

In DNA, the CDR3 is TGCGCCAGCAGTGAATCGCGGGGGGTAACAGATACGCAGTATTTT. Translation gives CASSESRGVTDTQYF. V and J are TRBV10-1 and TRBJ2-3; 8 bases map to TRBD2. Germline V gives CDR1 WNHNN, CDR2 SYGVQD (reference sequence). V dropped 3 bases and J dropped 3; count of bases not matched to a gene: 5. This CDR3 is 15 amino acids long.

This rearrangement joins TRBV6-2 or TRBV6-3 to TRBJ1-3, with 8 bases that match TRBD1. This CDR3 contains 16 residues. J lost 2 bases, V lost 4 bases, and 7 bases had no gene match. The V gene's germline CDR1 is MNHEY and CDR2 SVGEGT. CDR3 loop: CASSSRTGQTGNTIYF. The CDR3, as DNA: TGTGCCAGCAGTTCACGGACAGGGCAGACTGGAAACACCATATATTTT.

This chain joins TRBV2 and TRBJ2-7; TRBD2 is a possible D gene (6 bases). The CDR3 loop spans 13 amino acids. Germline V gives CDR1 SNHLY, CDR2 FYNNEI. V gave up 4 bases and J gave up 5 bases, with 12 bases separating them. CDR3 sequence (DNA): TGTGCCAGCAGTGGATCCTGGGGGGACGAGCAGTACTTC. Its protein product is CASSGSWGDEQYF.

The chain uses TRBV3-1 (or the pseudogene TRBV3-2) and TRBJ2-3, with 7 bases matching TRBD2. This CDR3 comprises 13 residues. The J segment lost 7 bases and the V segment lost 0 bases, leaving 1 base of the junction unmatched. The germline V gene encodes CDR1 LGHDT and CDR2 YNNKEL (reference sequence). The CDR3 DNA reads TGTGCCAGCAGCCAAGAGGGGGGGTATACGCAGTATTTT. As protein: CASSQEGGYTQYF.

The J gene is TRBJ1-6, the V gene TRBV4-2, with D possibly being TRBD1 (6 bases). V lost 0 bases, J lost 9 bases, and 15 bases lay in between. The germline CDR1 and CDR2 sequences are LGHNA and YNFKEQ. The CDR3 length is 16 residues. In DNA form, the CDR3 reads TGTGCCAGCAGCCAAGATCGGGCACAGGGAGGTTCACCCCTCCACTTT. Protein: CASSQDRAQGGSPLHF.

The chain carries TRBV21-1 and TRBJ2-7; the DNA was not compared with TRBD1, the D call given in the table. TRBV21-1 is designated a pseudogene. CDR3 length: 14 residues. Here the CDR3 DNA reads TGTGCCAGCAGCAAAGTTGTGGGGCACTACGAGCAGTACTTC. Translation gives CASSKVVGHYEQYF.